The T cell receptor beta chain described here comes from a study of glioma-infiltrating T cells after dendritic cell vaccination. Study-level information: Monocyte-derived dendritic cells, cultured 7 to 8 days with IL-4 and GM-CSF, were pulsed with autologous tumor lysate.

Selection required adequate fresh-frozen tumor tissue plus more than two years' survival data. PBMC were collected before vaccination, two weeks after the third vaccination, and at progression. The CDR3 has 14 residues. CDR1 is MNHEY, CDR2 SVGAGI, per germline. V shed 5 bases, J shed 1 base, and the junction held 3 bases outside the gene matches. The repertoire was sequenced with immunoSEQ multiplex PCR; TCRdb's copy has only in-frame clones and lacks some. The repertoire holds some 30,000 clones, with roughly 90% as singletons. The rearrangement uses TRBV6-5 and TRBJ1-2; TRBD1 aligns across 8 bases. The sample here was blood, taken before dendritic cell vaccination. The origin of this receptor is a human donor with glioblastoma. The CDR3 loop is CASSRDRGNYGYTF. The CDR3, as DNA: TGTGCCAGCAGTCGCGACAGGGGTAACTATGGCTACACCTTC.